The 22 T cell receptor beta chains below were found in one sample sequenced in a study of blood T cell repertoires in COVID-19. Some clones are missing from TCRdb's copy, which holds only in-frame ones; the method was immunoSEQ multiplex PCR. This table has fewer than 35,000 clones, approximately 88% appearing once. Sequenced input: peripheral blood. The receptor source for this set is a man between 65 and 85 years old with active COVID-19.

This clone has more than one count but fewer than ten. V is TRBV3-1 (or the pseudogene TRBV3-2) and J is TRBJ1-4; D not certain. The CDR3 sequence is 15 residues long. The V and J ends lost 0 bases and 8 bases respectively, with 13 bases between them. Germline values: CDR1 LGHDT, CDR2 YNNKEL (reference sequence). CDR3 residues: CASSQDEGVKEKLFF. In nucleotides, the CDR3 is TGTGCCAGCAGCCAAGACGAAGGAGTAAAGGAAAAACTGTTTTTT.

The J gene is TRBJ2-5, the V gene TRBV9, with 7 positions matching TRBD1. V shed 4 bases, J shed 5 bases, and the junction held 11 bases outside the gene matches. This CDR3 spans 15 amino acids. Germline V gene lookup returns CDR1 SGDLS and CDR2 YYNGEE. The CDR3 coding sequence is TGTGCCAGCAGCTTCCGAGAGGGCAGGGGGGAGACCCAGTACTTC. Residues: CASSFREGRGETQYF.

The V call is TRBV15, the J call TRBJ2-6, with D perhaps TRBD2 (6 bases). V lost 1 base to trimming and J lost 0 bases, with 10 bases between them. The germline gives CDR1 LNHNV, CDR2 YYDKDF (reference sequence). The CDR3 is 17 residues long. The CDR3 region is CATSRGQTSSGANVLTF. The CDR3 bases are TGTGCCACCAGCAGAGGGCAGACTAGCTCTGGGGCCAACGTCCTGACTTTC.

Only one count was recorded for this clone. The chain uses TRBV5-4 and TRBJ1-2; 7 nucleotides line up with TRBD1. Trimming took 0 bases from V and 7 from J; bases not matched to a gene: 12. CDR1 is SGHNT and CDR2 is YYREEE in the germline V gene (reference sequence). CDR3 length: 16 amino acids. The CDR3: CASSLVGGDGSSGYTF. For the CDR3, the DNA is TGTGCCAGCAGCTTGGTAGGGGGCGACGGCAGTAGTGGCTACACCTTC.

The chain is built from TRBV18 and TRBJ1-5; a weak D match, TRBD1 (5 bases). Germline lookup yields CDR1 KGHSH and CDR2 LQKENI. The CDR3 is 14 residues long. V lost 6 bases and J lost 9, with 18 bases in between. The chain's CDR3 is CASSYDRTMGPQHF. The DNA for the CDR3 is TGTGCCAGCTCTTACGACAGAACCATGGGGCCCCAGCATTTT.

The chain couples TRBV4-3 to TRBJ1-1; D might be TRBD1 (5 bases). Looked up from germline, CDR1 is LGHNA and CDR2 is YSLEER. V dropped 2 bases and J dropped 1 base, with 17 bases sitting between them. CDR3 size: 17 residues. The DNA of the CDR3 is TGCGCCAGCAGCCAATCTTACCCCACAAGGGGGAACACTGAAGCTTTCTTT. Its protein is CASSQSYPTRGNTEAFF.

V gene TRBV5-8 combines with J gene TRBJ1-1; D unresolved. V lost 0 bases, J lost 13 bases, and 7 bases lay in between. The CDR3 length is 10 residues. Germline V CDR1 and CDR2: SGHTS, YDEGEE. The CDR3 here is CASSLGEDFF. The CDR3 bases are TGTGCCAGCAGCTTGGGGGAGGATTTCTTT.

This rearrangement joins TRBV10-3 to TRBJ2-1; D is possibly TRBD2 (5 bases). CDR3 size: 14 residues. The V end was cut by 4 bases, the J end by 0 bases, with 7 bases between. Per germline, CDR1 ENHRY and CDR2 SYGVKD. The CDR3 sequence is CAISGRDSYNEQFF. CDR3 DNA sequence: TGTGCCATCAGTGGACGGGACTCCTACAATGAGCAGTTCTTC.

The chain employs TRBV5-4 and TRBJ2-5, with TRBD2 matching over 10 bases. Germline V CDR1 and CDR2: SGHNT, YYREEE (reference sequence). The CDR3 runs to 17 residues. Unmatched junction bases numbered 14, after V lost 4 bases and J lost 5 bases. CDR3 nucleotides: TGTGCCAGCAGCCCCGTGGGGTCTAGCGGGGGCGCGGAGACCCAGTACTTC. It codes for CASSPVGSSGGAETQYF.

This clone was counted a few times. The chain recombines TRBV27 with TRBJ1-2; D is perhaps TRBD1 (6 bases). V lost 5 bases and J lost 1, with 20 bases in between. The germline CDR1 and CDR2 sequences are MNHEY and SMNVEV (reference sequence). The CDR3 spans 17 residues. The CDR3 region is CASSPPRTATHNYGYTF. The DNA of the CDR3 is TGTGCCAGCAGTCCCCCCCGGACAGCCACCCATAACTATGGCTACACCTTC.

This sequence joins TRBV19 and TRBJ2-2, with TRBD2 matching 8 bases. From germline, CDR1 is LNHDA and CDR2 SQIVND (reference sequence). The CDR3 totals 18 residues. The trim removed 3 bases at V and 0 bases at J, leaving 9 bases unmatched. The CDR3, as DNA: TGTGCCAGTAGTATCTTCGCGGGGGGCCTTTCGAACACCGGGGAGCTGTTTTTT. This gives the protein CASSIFAGGLSNTGELFF.

The CDR3 DNA sequence: TGTGCCAGTAGTATCGGACAGGGAAGCAATCAGCCCCAGCATTTT. Protein: CASSIGQGSNQPQHF. This sequence joins TRBV19 and TRBJ1-5, with TRBD1 matching 8 bases. The CDR3 loop spans 15 amino acids. J lost 1 base, V lost 3 bases, and 2 bases had no gene match. The germline V gene encodes CDR1 LNHDA and CDR2 SQIVND (reference sequence).

The V call is TRBV14, the J call TRBJ1-1; D may be TRBD1 (6 bases). Germline V CDR1 and CDR2: SGHDN, FVKESK. The CDR3 runs 13 residues. The V end lost 4 bases, the J end lost 1 base, and 7 bases lay between the germline ends. Here the CDR3 reads CASSLQGNTEAFF. The CDR3 nucleotides read TGTGCCAGCAGCCTACAGGGGAACACTGAAGCTTTCTTT. The full variable domain, in which reference TRBV14 and TRBJ1-1 provide the parts outside the CDR3, is EAGVTQFPSHSVIEKGQTVTLRCDPISGHDNLYWYRRVMGKEIKFLLHFVKESKQDESGMPNNRFLAERTGGTYSTLKVQPAELEDSGVYFCASSLQGNTEAFFGQGTRLTVV.

The chain uses TRBV5-4 and TRBJ1-2; 8 bases match TRBD1. The CDR3 totals 16 residues. V lost 1 base, J lost 1 base, and 6 bases stayed unmatched. In germline, CDR1 is SGHNT, CDR2 YYREEE (reference sequence). The CDR3 sequence is CASSLTGGGINYGYTF. CDR3 DNA: TGTGCCAGCAGCTTGACAGGGGGGGGGATTAACTATGGCTACACCTTC.

The DNA of the CDR3 is TGTGCCAGCAGTGAATCGGACAGGGGACATTCACCCCTCCACTTT. Translation: CASSESDRGHSPLHF. V and J are TRBV2 and TRBJ1-6, with 9 bases lining up with TRBD1. This CDR3 is built from 15 residues. V shed 2 bases and J 8 bases; nucleotides not matched to a gene: 4. Germline CDR1 SNHLY, CDR2 FYNNEI.

This rearrangement joins TRBV10-2 to TRBJ2-7; D is possibly TRBD2 (5 bases). CDR1 and CDR2 from the germline V gene are WSHSY and SAAADI. Trimming took off 8 bases at V and 2 bases at J, with 10 bases between the two ends. The CDR3 spans 12 residues. The CDR3 is CASGRTAYEQYF. In nucleotides, the CDR3 is TGCGCCAGCGGCAGGACTGCCTACGAGCAGTACTTC.

The genes are TRBV7-9 and TRBJ2-5; 7 bases line up with TRBD1. Trimming took 6 bases from V and 2 from J; bases not matched to a gene: 9. Germline CDR1 and CDR2: SEHNR and FQNEAQ (reference sequence). CDR3 length: 15 residues. The CDR3 nucleotides are TGTGCCAGCAGTCTAACATCGGGACAGCAAGAGACCCAGTACTTC. This sequence encodes CASSLTSGQQETQYF.

The chain has TRBV9 and TRBJ2-3; 7 bases are a match to TRBD2. The trim removed 0 bases at V and 3 bases at J, leaving 10 bases unmatched. CDR1 SGDLS and CDR2 YYNGEE come from the germline V gene. The CDR3 covers 17 residues. CDR3 nucleotide sequence: TGTGCCAGCAGCGTAGGACCGGCGGGGGAGTCGACAGATACGCAGTATTTT. This sequence encodes CASSVGPAGESTDTQYF.

V gene TRBV7-9 combines with J gene TRBJ2-5, with D possibly TRBD1 on 5 matching bases. The DNA end lines up better with TRBJ2-7; the J call may be wrong. CDR1 and CDR2 (germline): SEHNR, FQNEAQ (reference sequence). The CDR3 is made up of 17 amino acids. CDR3 DNA: TGTGCCAGCAGCTTAGTCAGGGCTCGTCCCCGGGCCTACGAGCAGTACTTC. Translated, it gives CASSLVRARPRAYEQYF.

This sequence joins TRBV11-1 and TRBJ2-7; 7 nucleotides align to TRBD1. Germline CDR1 is SGHAT and CDR2 is FQDESV (reference sequence). This CDR3 is built from 15 residues. V lost 4 bases, J lost 2 bases, and 8 bases stayed unmatched. CDR3 DNA: TGTGCCAGCAGCTCTCTACAGGGGAAGACCTACGAGCAGTACTTC. The encoded protein is CASSSLQGKTYEQYF.

The chain carries TRBV18 and TRBJ1-5; D ambiguous. The CDR3 is 13 residues long. Looked up from germline, CDR1 is KGHSH and CDR2 is LQKENI. Trimming shortened V by 4 bases and J by 7 bases, and 11 bases separated the two germline ends. The CDR3 nucleotides read TGTGCCAGCTCACAGGGAGAGAGGCAGCCCCAGCATTTT. Protein: CASSQGERQPQHF.

This clone was found once. The sample has other DNA sequences that encode this CDR3 too. The CDR3, as DNA: TGTGCCAGCAGCCAGGGTAGGGGAGAGACCCAGTACTTC. Its protein is CASSQGRGETQYF. The V call is TRBV3-1 (or the pseudogene TRBV3-2), the J call TRBJ2-5; possible D gene TRBD1, 5 bases. V gave up 3 bases and J gave up 4 bases, with 9 bases separating them. This CDR3 spans 13 amino acids. Germline CDR1 is LGHDT and CDR2 is YNNKEL (reference sequence).